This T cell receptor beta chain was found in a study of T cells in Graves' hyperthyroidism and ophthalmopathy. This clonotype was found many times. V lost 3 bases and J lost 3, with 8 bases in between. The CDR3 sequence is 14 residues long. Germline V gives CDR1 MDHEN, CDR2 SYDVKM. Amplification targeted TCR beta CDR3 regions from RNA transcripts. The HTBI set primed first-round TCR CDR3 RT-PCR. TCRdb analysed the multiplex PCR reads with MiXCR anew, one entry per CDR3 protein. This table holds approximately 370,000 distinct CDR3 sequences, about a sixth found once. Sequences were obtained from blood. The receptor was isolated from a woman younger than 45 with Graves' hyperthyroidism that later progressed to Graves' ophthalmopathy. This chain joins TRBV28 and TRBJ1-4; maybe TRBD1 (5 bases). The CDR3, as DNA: TGTGCCAGCAGTTTCCGGACACCTAATGAAAAACTGTTTTTT. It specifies CASSFRTPNEKLFF.